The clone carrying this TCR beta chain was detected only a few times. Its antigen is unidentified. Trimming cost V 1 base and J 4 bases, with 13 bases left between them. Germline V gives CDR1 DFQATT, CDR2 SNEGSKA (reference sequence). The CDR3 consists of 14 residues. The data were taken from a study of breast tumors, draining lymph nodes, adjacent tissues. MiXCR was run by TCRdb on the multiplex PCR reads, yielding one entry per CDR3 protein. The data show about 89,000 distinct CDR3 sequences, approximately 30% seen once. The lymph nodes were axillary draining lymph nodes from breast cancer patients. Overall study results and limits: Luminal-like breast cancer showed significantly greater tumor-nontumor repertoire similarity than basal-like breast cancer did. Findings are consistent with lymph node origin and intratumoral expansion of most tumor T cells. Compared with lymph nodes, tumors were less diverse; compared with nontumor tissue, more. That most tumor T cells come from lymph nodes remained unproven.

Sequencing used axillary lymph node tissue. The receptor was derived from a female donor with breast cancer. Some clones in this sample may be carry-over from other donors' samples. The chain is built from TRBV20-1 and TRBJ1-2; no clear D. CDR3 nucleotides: TGCAGTGCTAGAGTCAGTCCAAAGGCCTATGGCTACACCTTC. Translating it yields CSARVSPKAYGYTF.